Presented here are 19 T cell receptor beta chains from one specimen sequenced in a study of T cell responses to AZD1222 COVID-19 vaccine. Data came from immunoSEQ multiplex PCR; TCRdb stores just in-frame clones and leaves some out. The profile shows 150,000 to 160,000 clones, 88% of them singletons. The material was peripheral blood, obtained on day 0 of AZD1222 vaccination. The source is an adult in good health.

This clone has just one count. This chain uses TRBV27 with TRBJ1-2; possible D gene TRBD1, 5 bases. This CDR3 spans 13 amino acids. Trimming left V 5 bases short and J 8 bases short, with 15 bases between. Germline V lookup: CDR1 MNHEY, CDR2 SMNVEV (reference sequence). The CDR3 DNA reads as TGTGCCAGCAGTCCCCGGGGCGTAGGGGGCTACACCTTC. Translated, it gives CASSPRGVGGYTF.

The genes are TRBV7-9 and TRBJ1-2; D might be TRBD1 (6 bases). The germline CDR1 and CDR2 sequences are SEHNR and FQNEAQ (reference sequence). The CDR3 extends over 14 amino acids. Trimming took off 2 bases at V and 3 bases at J, with 10 bases between the two ends. The CDR3 spells CASSLNRDDYGYTF. In DNA form, the CDR3 reads TGTGCCAGCAGCTTAAACAGGGACGACTATGGCTACACCTTC.

This sequence joins TRBV6-2 or TRBV6-3 and TRBJ1-5, with 7 bases that match TRBD1. The CDR3 sequence is 15 residues long. Germline loops: CDR1 MNHEY, CDR2 SVGEGT. V lost 5 bases to trimming and J lost 3 bases; unmatched junction nucleotides: 7. The CDR3 protein is CASSKQGLANQPQHF. As DNA, the CDR3 is TGTGCCAGCAGTAAACAGGGGTTGGCCAATCAGCCCCAGCATTTT.

This chain joins TRBV5-5 and TRBJ1-5; no reliable D call. The germline V gene has CDR1 SGHKS and CDR2 YYEKEE (reference sequence). The germline V and J ends were trimmed by 0 bases and 6 bases, with 10 bases remaining between them. This CDR3 is 14 amino acids long. In DNA form, the CDR3 reads TGTGCCAGCAGCTTGGGGCAGCTGGGTCAGCCCCAGCATTTT. This encodes CASSLGQLGQPQHF. The variable domain in full, completed from reference TRBV5-5 and TRBJ1-5, reads DAGVTQSPTHLIKTRGQQVTLRCSPISGHKSVSWYQQVLGQGPQFIFQYYEKEERGRGNFPDRFSARQFPNYSSELNVNALLLGDSALYLCASSLGQLGQPQHFGDGTRLSIL.

V usage is TRBV7-9 and J usage is TRBJ1-2; D is unclear. This CDR3 spans 15 amino acids. Germline loops: CDR1 SEHNR, CDR2 FQNEAQ (reference sequence). The ends were cut back, 5 bases at V and 4 bases at J, with 17 bases in the middle. The CDR3: CASSRQLGAGYGYTF. The CDR3 bases are TGTGCCAGCAGCCGACAACTAGGTGCGGGCTATGGCTACACCTTC.

This chain joins TRBV7-8 and TRBJ2-7; no firm D call. CDR1 and CDR2 from the germline V gene are SGHVS and FQNEAQ. CDR3 length: 13 residues. Trimming stripped 4 bases from V and 3 bases from J, with 10 bases between. DNA of the CDR3: TGTGCCAGCAGCTCATCTCCGCTCTACGAGCAGTACTTC. Protein: CASSSSPLYEQYF.

This clone was detected only once. The chain employs TRBV3-1 (or the pseudogene TRBV3-2) and TRBJ2-7; a possible D gene is TRBD1 (5 bases). V was cut by 0 bases and J by 7 bases, with 13 bases left in between. The length of the CDR3 is 14 residues. CDR1 and CDR2 (germline): LGHDT, YNNKEL (reference sequence). The CDR3 is CASSQESGLFEQYF. For the CDR3, the DNA is TGTGCCAGCAGCCAAGAGTCAGGGCTTTTTGAGCAGTACTTC.

In this sample, this clone turned up once. This rearrangement joins TRBV24-1 to TRBJ2-1; 9 bases match TRBD2. V gave up 4 bases and J gave up 8 bases; unmatched junction bases: 14. From germline, CDR1 is KGHDR and CDR2 SFDVKD. The CDR3 is made up of 17 amino acids. The CDR3 loop reads CATSEPSGGGASYEQFF. The CDR3 DNA reads TGTGCCACCAGTGAACCGTCTGGCGGGGGGGCTAGCTATGAGCAGTTCTTC.

The CDR3 loop is CASSQVSWAAYNEQFF. The CDR3 DNA follows: TGTGCCAGCAGCCAGGTTTCCTGGGCCGCTTACAATGAGCAGTTCTTC. This chain uses TRBV3-1 (or the pseudogene TRBV3-2) with TRBJ2-1; no clear D. The length of the CDR3 is 16 residues. The germline V gene has CDR1 LGHDT and CDR2 YNNKEL (reference sequence). Trimming shortened V by 3 bases and J by 4 bases, and 16 bases separated the two germline ends.

This clone occurred a few times. The CDR3 loop reads CASSSPAHGPRLDGYTF. In DNA, the CDR3 is TGTGCCAGCAGTTCCCCCGCCCACGGGCCCAGACTCGATGGCTACACCTTC. The chain uses TRBV21-1 and TRBJ1-2. TRBV21-1 has pseudogene status. This CDR3 is 17 amino acids long.

In DNA, the CDR3 is TGTGCCAGCAGCTTACGGGACAGCTATAATTCACCCCTCCACTTT. Amino acid sequence: CASSLRDSYNSPLHF. The V call is TRBV7-2, the J call TRBJ1-6; 7 bases align to TRBD1. Looked up from germline, CDR1 is SGHTA and CDR2 is FQGNSA. After removal of 2 bases from V and 3 bases from J, the junction contained 1 base not matched to a gene. The CDR3 sequence is 15 residues long.

The chain joins TRBV5-4 to TRBJ2-2, with 9 positions matching TRBD2. The CDR3 runs to 16 residues. The ends lost 0 bases at V and 5 bases at J; junction bases unmatched: 5. Germline V CDR1 and CDR2: SGHNT, YYREEE (reference sequence). The CDR3 reads CASSLGGGGATGELFF. CDR3 DNA: TGTGCCAGCAGCTTGGGTGGCGGGGGGGCAACCGGGGAGCTGTTTTTT.

The chain links TRBV19 to TRBJ1-2; D may be TRBD1 (6 bases). Trimming removed 8 bases at V and 5 bases at J, with 12 bases between. The V gene's germline CDR1 is LNHDA and CDR2 SQIVND (reference sequence). The CDR3 totals 12 residues. CDR3 in amino acids: CASSRDTYGYTF. The CDR3 DNA sequence: TGTGCCAGTTCCCGGGACACGTATGGCTACACCTTC.

The chain carries TRBV7-2 and TRBJ2-7; D unresolved. The V and J ends lost 1 base and 7 bases respectively, with 11 bases between them. This CDR3 contains 13 residues. Germline loops: CDR1 SGHTA, CDR2 FQGNSA. The DNA for the CDR3 is TGTGCCAGCAGCTTAGGAGTGGTTCAGGAGCAGTACTTC. Protein sequence: CASSLGVVQEQYF.

The CDR3 here is CASSRSQGAKETQYF. The CDR3 bases are TGTGCCAGCAGCCGATCACAGGGGGCCAAAGAGACCCAGTACTTC. The V call is TRBV13, the J call TRBJ2-5; TRBD1 matches 9 bases. The CDR3 runs to 15 residues. The V segment lost 5 bases and the J segment 3 bases; nucleotides outside the gene matches: 7. Germline V lookup: CDR1 PRHDT, CDR2 FYEKMQ (reference sequence).

The chain is built from TRBV13 and TRBJ2-3; 12 positions match TRBD2. The length of the CDR3 is 17 residues. V shed 3 bases, J shed 5 bases, and the junction held 9 bases outside the gene matches. Germline V gene data show CDR1 as PRHDT and CDR2 as FYEKMQ (reference sequence). DNA for the CDR3: TGTGCCAGCAGCTTTTCTAGCGGGGGGGCCTCCGTAGATACGCAGTATTTT. This sequence encodes CASSFSSGGASVDTQYF. Looking up the rest from reference TRBV13 and TRBJ2-3 gives the full variable domain: AAGVIQSPRHLIKEKRETATLKCYPIPRHDTVYWYQQGPGQDPQFLISFYEKMQSDKGSIPDRFSAQQFSDYHSELNMSSLELGDSALYFCASSFSSGGASVDTQYFGPGTRLTVL.

J is TRBJ2-3 and V is TRBV6-5; 11 bases match TRBD2. Germline CDR1 is MNHEY and CDR2 is SVGAGI. Losses at the gene ends were 6 bases for V and 2 bases for J; bases not matched to a gene: 4. The CDR3 length is 15 residues. CDR3 sequence: CASRTSGGFTDTQYF. The DNA for the CDR3 is TGTGCCAGCAGAACTAGCGGGGGTTTCACAGATACGCAGTATTTT.

The V and J genes are TRBV5-4 and TRBJ1-1, with D possibly matching TRBD1 (5 bases). Trimming pared 4 bases from V and 0 bases from J, leaving 13 bases between. In germline, CDR1 is SGHNT, CDR2 YYREEE (reference sequence). The CDR3 extends over 15 amino acids. The CDR3 loop reads CASSARDRLNTEAFF. CDR3 DNA: TGTGCCAGCAGCGCGCGGGACCGATTGAACACTGAAGCTTTCTTT.

This clone has more than one count but fewer than ten. The rearrangement links TRBV23-1 to TRBJ2-1, with TRBD2 as a possible D gene (5 bases). TRBV23-1 belongs to the ORF category, with a function that is uncertain. The CDR3 totals 16 residues. V lost 6 bases to trimming and J lost 5 bases, with 20 bases between them. The CDR3 sequence is CASSPRYGSGNNEQFF. CDR3 bases: TGCGCCAGCAGCCCCAGGTACGGGTCGGGGAACAATGAGCAGTTCTTC.